The next 6 T cell receptor beta chains were all read from a single sample in a study of blood T cell repertoires in COVID-19. The data were produced by immunoSEQ multiplex PCR, yet TCRdb's version contains in-frame clones alone and is incomplete. The table shows over 300,000 clones, with approximately 85% occurring only once. Sequencing input: peripheral blood. Receptors originate from a human donor in a cohort sampled during active COVID-19.

The sample holds many counts of this clone. The chain is built from TRBV27 and TRBJ2-7, with D unclear. Trimming took 0 bases from V and 4 from J, leaving 7 bases between them. Germline V gene lookup returns CDR1 MNHEY and CDR2 SMNVEV (reference sequence). The CDR3 runs to 13 residues. CDR3 nucleotide sequence: TGTGCCAGCAGTTTATCCCCCAGGTACGAGCAGTACTTC. This gives the protein CASSLSPRYEQYF.

V usage is TRBV7-6 and J usage is TRBJ2-3, with 7 bases lining up with TRBD2. The CDR3 runs to 15 residues. Germline assignment: CDR1 SGHVS and CDR2 FNYEAQ. V shed 5 bases, J shed 1 base, and the junction held 6 bases outside the gene matches. CDR3 sequence reads: CASSRSSGGTDTQYF. CDR3 bases: TGTGCCAGCAGCCGCTCTAGCGGTGGCACAGATACGCAGTATTTT.

This chain joins TRBV25-1 and TRBJ1-6; unclear D gene. Trimming left V 1 base short and J 5 bases short, with 12 bases between. Germline CDR1 MGHDK, CDR2 SYGVNS. The CDR3 runs to 16 residues. The CDR3 DNA reads TGTGCCAGCAGTGAATTGCGGTCAGAAGATAATTCACCCCTCCACTTT. Protein: CASSELRSEDNSPLHF.

V and J are TRBV5-4 and TRBJ1-2, with a weak D call TRBD1 (5 bases). Per the germline V gene, CDR1 is SGHNT and CDR2 is YYREEE (reference sequence). The V gene lost 4 bases and the J gene lost 1 base, with 8 bases spanning the gap. This CDR3 has 13 amino acids. CDR3 sequence reads: CASSLDSNYGYTF. Written as DNA, the CDR3 is TGTGCCAGCAGCCTCGACAGTAACTATGGCTACACCTTC.

The chain carries TRBV28 and TRBJ2-3; D not certain. Germline assignment: CDR1 MDHEN and CDR2 SYDVKM. This CDR3 comprises 12 residues. V lost 4 bases and J 4 bases, leaving 6 bases between the germline ends. The CDR3 coding sequence is TGTGCCAGCAGTTCCGCGGCAGATACGCAGTATTTT. It is translated as CASSSAADTQYF.

This chain uses TRBV5-4 with TRBJ2-7; possible D gene TRBD1, 6 bases. There are 15 residues in the CDR3. The germline gives CDR1 SGHNT, CDR2 YYREEE (reference sequence). V was clipped by 4 bases and J by 3 bases, with 17 bases between them. CDR3 nucleotides: TGTGCCAGCAGCCTACCCGAGGGACAAAACTACGAGCAGTACTTC. It specifies CASSLPEGQNYEQYF.